These 26 T cell receptor beta chains were all obtained from the same sample, sequenced in a study of spatial heterogeneity in lung cancer. Stated time point: sample taken at primary tumor resection. No antigen has been assigned to these receptors. Overall study results and limits: One measure, the expanded intratumoral alpha and beta TCR count, tracked tumor mutation counts.

TCRdb re-called the 5' RACE reads with MiXCR, one entry per CDR3 protein. The repertoire has 12,000 to 15,000 distinct CDR3 sequences, about 7% of them found once; the top ten carry approximately 8.7%. Material: lung tumor tissue, obtained at surgery. The receptors originated from a male donor with early-stage non-small cell lung cancer.

Many counts were recorded for this clonotype. This rearrangement joins TRBV5-1 to TRBJ1-5; D perhaps matches TRBD1 (5 bases). V lost 0 bases and J lost 3, with 10 bases in between. This CDR3 has 15 amino acids. Germline CDR1 reads SGHRS; CDR2 reads YFSETQ. The CDR3 sequence: CASSLVAGPNQPQHF. DNA for the CDR3: TGCGCCAGCAGCTTGGTGGCAGGGCCCAATCAGCCCCAGCATTTT.

Ten or more counts support this clonotype. V usage is TRBV5-6 and J usage is TRBJ1-1; D is unresolved. CDR1 and CDR2 (germline): SGHDT, YYEEEE. Trimming left V 2 bases short and J 5 bases short, with 7 bases between. The CDR3 contains 12 residues. The CDR3, as DNA: TGTGCCAGCAGCTTCCCTGGAACTGAAGCTTTCTTT. Translation: CASSFPGTEAFF.

The chain has TRBV18 and TRBJ2-1; perhaps D is TRBD1 or TRBD2 (6 bases each). Germline assignment: CDR1 KGHSH and CDR2 LQKENI. The ends were cut back, 5 bases at V and 7 bases at J, with 12 bases in the middle. CDR3 length: 13 amino acids. Here the CDR3 reads CASSTGGSNEQFF. For the CDR3, the DNA is TGTGCCAGCTCAACCGGGGGCTCGAATGAGCAGTTCTTC.

This clonotype was found many times. The chain carries TRBV12-3 or TRBV12-4 and TRBJ2-3, with 10 bases aligning to TRBD2. Unmatched junction bases numbered 6, after V lost 6 bases and J lost 6 bases. The CDR3 has 14 amino acids. CDR3 protein: CASSLSGGLDTQYF. The CDR3 nucleotides read TGTGCCAGCAGCCTTAGCGGGGGGTTGGATACGCAGTATTTT.

This clonotype appeared many times. The CDR3 here is CATSDLMGRCFEQYF. The CDR3 coding sequence is TGTGCCACCAGTGATTTGATGGGGAGGTGCTTCGAGCAGTACTTC. The genes are TRBV24-1 and TRBJ2-7, with a possible D match to TRBD2 (6 bases). There are 15 residues in the CDR3. CDR1 and CDR2 from the germline V gene are KGHDR and SFDVKD. V lost 0 bases, J lost 6 bases, and 14 bases lay in between.

This clonotype was picked up a small number of times. This sequence joins TRBV30 and TRBJ2-5; 9 nucleotides match TRBD2. Germline assignment: CDR1 GTSNPN and CDR2 SVGIG (reference sequence). The CDR3 extends over 14 amino acids. Trimming removed 4 bases from V and 5 bases from J; junction bases left unmatched: 8. The CDR3 reads CAWNVAGVSETQYF. CDR3 in DNA: TGTGCCTGGAACGTAGCGGGAGTATCGGAGACCCAGTACTTC.

This sequence joins TRBV5-1 and TRBJ2-3; D gene unclear. The V gene's germline CDR1 is SGHRS and CDR2 YFSETQ. Trimming stripped 0 bases from V and 5 bases from J, with 13 bases between. This CDR3 comprises 15 residues. The CDR3 DNA sequence: TGCGCCAGCAGCTTGGGGGTGCGAGCAGGAGATACGCAGTATTTT. As protein: CASSLGVRAGDTQYF.

On this clonotype: Its ends do not fully match the called genes, so a read error is possible. CDR3: CASSSGQPGTNVLTF. Written as DNA, the CDR3 is TGTGCCAGCAGCTCGGGACAGCCTGGGACCAACGTCCTGACTTTC. The chain links TRBV5-4 to TRBJ2-6, with 7 bases that match TRBD1. Germline V gene data show CDR1 as SGHNT and CDR2 as YYREEE (reference sequence). The CDR3 is made up of 15 amino acids.

Many counts were recorded for this clonotype. CDR3 DNA: TGTGCCAGCAGTATTCAGGGGGTCGGGACTGAAGCTTTCTTT. This codes for CASSIQGVGTEAFF. V usage is TRBV6-1 and J usage is TRBJ1-1; TRBD1 matches at 7 bases. Trimming cost V 5 bases and J 5 bases; bases outside gene matches: 8. This CDR3 region has 14 residues. Germline V gene data show CDR1 as MNHNS and CDR2 as SASEGT.

This clonotype was seen only a few times. The chain employs TRBV19 and TRBJ1-1; unclear D gene. The CDR3 length is 13 residues. Germline V CDR1 and CDR2: LNHDA, SQIVND (reference sequence). V was shortened by 8 bases and J by 4 bases, with 14 bases between the two germline ends. The CDR3 DNA sequence: TGTGCCAGTTGGAACCTAGGAGTCACTGAAGCTTTCTTT. This translates into CASWNLGVTEAFF. The full variable domain, completed using reference TRBV19 and TRBJ1-1, is DGGITQSPKYLFRKEGQNVTLSCEQNLNHDAMYWYRQDPGQGLRLIYYSQIVNDFQKGDIAEGYSVSREKKESFPLTVTSAQKNPTAFYLCASWNLGVTEAFFGQGTRLTVV.

In its sample, this clonotype ranks as medium-sized. The rearrangement links TRBV5-6 to TRBJ1-5, with a weak D call TRBD1 (6 bases). The germline gives CDR1 SGHDT, CDR2 YYEEEE. This CDR3 contains 14 residues. V was cut by 0 bases and J by 4 bases, with 8 bases left in between. CDR3 protein: CASSLGQANQPQHF. Here the CDR3 DNA reads TGTGCCAGCAGCTTGGGACAGGCAAATCAGCCCCAGCATTTT.

This clonotype was seen ten or more times. The V gene is TRBV20-1, the J gene TRBJ2-7; 15 bases align to TRBD2. CDR3 length: 17 amino acids. J gave up 3 bases and V 5 bases, and 11 bases lay outside the gene matches. Germline V lookup: CDR1 DFQATT, CDR2 SNEGSKA (reference sequence). This chain's CDR3 is CSAVPGTSGRRSYEQYF. The CDR3 region has the DNA TGCAGTGCTGTTCCCGGGACTAGCGGGAGGAGGAGCTACGAGCAGTACTTC.

This clonotype is medium-sized within its sample. The chain recombines TRBV11-2 with TRBJ2-3; D may correspond to TRBD1 or TRBD2 (5 bases each). This CDR3 is built from 15 residues. Per germline, CDR1 SGHAT and CDR2 FQNNGV. The V end lost 4 bases, the J end lost 3 bases, and 14 bases lay between the germline ends. The CDR3 sequence: CASSSGTGLTDTQYF. CDR3 coding DNA: TGTGCCAGCAGCTCGGGGACGGGCTTGACAGATACGCAGTATTTT.

Many counts were recorded for this clonotype. The chain employs TRBV19 and TRBJ2-6, with D hard to call. Germline lookup yields CDR1 LNHDA and CDR2 SQIVND (reference sequence). The CDR3 contains 12 residues. The CDR3 DNA reads TGTGCTGGCCACTCTGGGGCCAACGTCCTGACTTTC. It specifies CAGHSGANVLTF.

This clonotype was counted only a few times. The chain carries TRBV29-1 and TRBJ1-2, with D uncertain. The CDR3 sequence is 11 residues long. Germline-derived CDR1 and CDR2 are SQVTM and ANQGSEA. V lost 1 base, J lost 10 bases, and 10 bases lay in between. In DNA, the CDR3 is TGCAGCGTTGAAGTAAACAGCAACTACACCTTC. Translated, it gives CSVEVNSNYTF.

Here the CDR3 reads CSAGGGTGRRSYNEQFF. CDR3 nucleotides: TGCAGTGCTGGAGGGGGAACAGGACGACGCTCCTACAATGAGCAGTTCTTC. The genes are TRBV20-1 and TRBJ2-1; D tentatively fits TRBD1 or TRBD2 (6 bases each). The CDR3 runs 17 residues. CDR1 and CDR2 (germline): DFQATT, SNEGSKA (reference sequence). The V gene lost 5 bases and the J gene lost 0 bases, with 20 bases spanning the gap.

In its sample, this clonotype was seen many times. This chain uses TRBV30 with TRBJ2-7; D is unclear. Germline lookup yields CDR1 GTSNPN and CDR2 SVGIG (reference sequence). Trimming stripped 2 bases from V and 4 bases from J, with 9 bases between. The CDR3 extends over 12 amino acids. The CDR3 nucleotides are TGTGCCTGGAGTCATGTAGGGTACGAGCAGTACTTC. Amino acids: CAWSHVGYEQYF.

The chain uses TRBV3-1 and TRBJ2-1; 9 bases map to TRBD2. J gave up 6 bases and V 2 bases, and 11 bases lay outside the gene matches. This CDR3 has 17 residues. The germline V gene encodes CDR1 LGHDT and CDR2 YNNKEL (reference sequence). In DNA, the CDR3 is TGTGCCAGCAGCCAAAACTCCGGACTAGCGACATCCAATGAGCAGTTCTTC. Protein sequence: CASSQNSGLATSNEQFF.

This clonotype was detected a few times. The genes are TRBV7-9 and TRBJ1-4; D is ambiguous. V dropped 4 bases and J dropped 4 bases, with 10 bases sitting between them. Germline CDR1 reads SEHNR; CDR2 reads FQNEAQ (reference sequence). The CDR3 sequence is 14 residues long. The CDR3 DNA is TGTGCCAGCAGCTCTGACTTAAATAATGAAAAACTGTTTTTT. It translates to CASSSDLNNEKLFF.

This clonotype was picked up many times. The rearrangement uses TRBV3-1 and TRBJ2-1; maybe TRBD1 (6 bases). Trimming shortened V by 1 base and J by 2 bases, and 9 bases separated the two germline ends. This CDR3 has 15 amino acids. The germline CDR1 and CDR2 sequences are LGHDT and YNNKEL (reference sequence). For the CDR3, the DNA is TGTGCCAGCAGCCAAGGAGGGGGACCCTACAATGAGCAGTTCTTC. Translation gives CASSQGGGPYNEQFF.

This clonotype was seen only a few times. V is TRBV27 and J is TRBJ1-1; D remains ambiguous. Germline assignment: CDR1 MNHEY and CDR2 SMNVEV (reference sequence). The CDR3 has 14 residues. Deletions cut 4 bases from V and 6 bases from J, with 15 bases between. CDR3 loop: CASSSETRSSEAFF. Written as DNA, the CDR3 is TGTGCCAGCAGTTCCGAGACTAGAAGTTCTGAAGCTTTCTTT.

This clonotype was detected many times. The rearrangement uses TRBV11-2 and TRBJ2-5; D is undetermined. V was pared by 2 bases and J by 5 bases, with 3 bases between. Germline V gene data show CDR1 as SGHAT and CDR2 as FQNNGV. The CDR3 runs to 11 residues. The CDR3 protein is CASSLRETQYF. CDR3 bases: TGTGCCAGCAGCTTAAGGGAGACCCAGTACTTC. The whole variable domain, remainder taken from reference TRBV11-2 and TRBJ2-5, is EAGVAQSPRYKIIEKRQSVAFWCNPISGHATLYWYQQILGQGPKLLIQFQNNGVVDDSQLPKDRFSAERLKGVDSTLKIQPAKLEDSAVYLCASSLRETQYFGPGTRLLVL.

This clonotype was counted ten times or more. The J gene is TRBJ2-7, the V gene TRBV10-2; maybe TRBD1 (7 bases). CDR1 is WSHSY and CDR2 is SAAADI in the germline V gene. Trimming cost V 5 bases and J 4 bases, with 15 bases left between them. This CDR3 has 14 residues. The CDR3, as DNA: TGCGCCAGCAGTATCGCAGGGGGGTATTACGAGCAGTACTTC. Encoded protein: CASSIAGGYYEQYF.

This clonotype was detected many times. The chain uses TRBV10-3 and TRBJ2-5; no clear D gene. Trimming stripped 3 bases from V and 5 bases from J, with 10 bases between. The CDR3 contains 13 residues. CDR1 is ENHRY, CDR2 SYGVKD, per germline. The CDR3 reads CAISESPRETQYF. The CDR3 DNA sequence: TGTGCCATCAGTGAAAGCCCCCGGGAGACCCAGTACTTC.

This chain links TRBV7-8 with TRBJ1-1; D not certain. CDR1 and CDR2 from the germline V gene are SGHVS and FQNEAQ. The germline V and J ends were trimmed by 5 bases and 4 bases, with 14 bases remaining between them. This CDR3 region has 14 residues. The CDR3 reads CASSLVSGGTEAFF. In DNA form, the CDR3 reads TGTGCCAGCAGCCTCGTGTCGGGAGGCACTGAAGCTTTCTTT.

This clonotype was observed many times. V is TRBV10-3 and J is TRBJ1-4; D ambiguous. CDR1 is ENHRY, CDR2 SYGVKD, per germline. V was clipped by 4 bases and J by 0 bases, with 6 bases between them. The length of the CDR3 is 14 residues. This chain's CDR3 is CAISAAATNEKLFF. The CDR3 bases are TGTGCCATCAGTGCGGCAGCAACTAATGAAAAACTGTTTTTT.